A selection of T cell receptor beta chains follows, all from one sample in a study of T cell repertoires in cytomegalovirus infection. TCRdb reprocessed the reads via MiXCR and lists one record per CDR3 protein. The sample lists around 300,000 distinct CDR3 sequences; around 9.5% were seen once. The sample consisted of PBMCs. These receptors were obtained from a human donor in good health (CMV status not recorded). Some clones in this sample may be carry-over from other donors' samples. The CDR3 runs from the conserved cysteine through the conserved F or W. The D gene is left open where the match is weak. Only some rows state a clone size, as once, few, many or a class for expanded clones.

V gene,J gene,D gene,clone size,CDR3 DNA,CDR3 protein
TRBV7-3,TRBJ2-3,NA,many,TGTGCCAGCAGCTTAACTTCTAACCCCGGCGGAGATACGCAGTATTTT,CASSLTSNPGGDTQYF
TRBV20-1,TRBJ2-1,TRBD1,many,TGCAGTGCTAGAGAAGGGGACAGGGCGAGGGAGCAGTTCTTC,CSAREGDRAREQFF
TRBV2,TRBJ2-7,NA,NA,TGTGCCAGCAGTCCTTCTCCTTCAGGGGCGGCGGAGCAGTACTTC,CASSPSPSGAAEQYF
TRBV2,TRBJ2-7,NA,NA,TGTGCCAGCAGTGAACACAACTCCTACGAGCAGTACTTC,CASSEHNSYEQYF
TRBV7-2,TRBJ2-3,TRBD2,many,TGTGCCAGCAGCTTAGACGCGTCGCGGGGGAGGTATTTT,CASSLDASRGRYF
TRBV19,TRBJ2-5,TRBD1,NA,TGTGCCAGTAGTGCCCCGGGACAGATCAATCAAGAGACCCAGTACTTC,CASSAPGQINQETQYF
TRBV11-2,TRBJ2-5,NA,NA,TGTGCCAGCAGCGACTTTTGGGGGTCAGGGGAGACCCAGTACTTC,CASSDFWGSGETQYF
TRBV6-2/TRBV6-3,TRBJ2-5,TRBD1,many,TGTGCCAGCAGTTACGGGGACAGGCGAGAGACCCAGTACTTC,CASSYGDRRETQYF
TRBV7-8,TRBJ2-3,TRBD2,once,TGTGCCAGCAGCTTAGAGGAGCGGGAGTTAGATACGCAGTATTTT,CASSLEERELDTQYF
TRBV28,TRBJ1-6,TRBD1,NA,TGTGCCAGCAGTCCCCGGGACAGGGGAAATTCACCCCTCCACTTT,CASSPRDRGNSPLHF
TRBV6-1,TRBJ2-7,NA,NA,TGTGCCAGCAGGAGGGGCTCCGAGCAGTACTTC,CASRRGSEQYF
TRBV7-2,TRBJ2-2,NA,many,TGTGCCAGCAGCCAAGGTCGGAGGAATCCGACCGGGGAGCTGTTTTTT,CASSQGRRNPTGELFF
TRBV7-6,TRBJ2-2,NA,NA,TGTGCCAGCAGCCGGTCTGGCTCGAACACCGGGGAGCTGTTTTTT,CASSRSGSNTGELFF
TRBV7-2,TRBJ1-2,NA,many,TGTGCCAGCAGCTTATTCAACACAGGATCGTATGGCTACACCTTC,CASSLFNTGSYGYTF
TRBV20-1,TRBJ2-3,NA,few,TGCAGTGCTAGAGATGAAAGGAATACGCAGTATTTT,CSARDERNTQYF
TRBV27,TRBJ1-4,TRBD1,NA,TGTGCCAGCAGTTTATCGGGCACAGGGGGAGGAAAACTGTTTTTT,CASSLSGTGGGKLFF
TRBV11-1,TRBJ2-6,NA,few,TGTGCCAGCAGCCAACACGTCTCTGGGGCCAACGTCCTGACTTTC,CASSQHVSGANVLTF
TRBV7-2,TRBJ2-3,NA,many,TGTGCCAGCAGCCAAACTCCAGATACGCAGTATTTT,CASSQTPDTQYF
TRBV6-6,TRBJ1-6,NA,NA,TGTGCCAGCAGTTACGGGCAGGGTTATAATTCACCCCTCCACTTT,CASSYGQGYNSPLHF
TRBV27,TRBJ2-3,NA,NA,TGTGCCAGCAGTTTATTAAGCTCAGATACGCAGTATTTT,CASSLLSSDTQYF
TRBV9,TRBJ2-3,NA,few,TGTGCCAGCAGCGTAGGAGTTAGCGAGACAGATACGCAGTATTTT,CASSVGVSETDTQYF
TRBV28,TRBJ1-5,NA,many,TGTGCCAGCAGTGCTCTTTTAAAGCCCCAGCATTTT,CASSALLKPQHF
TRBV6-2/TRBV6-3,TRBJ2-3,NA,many,TGTGCCAGCAGTTACACCCCAGAACGGGACACTCGCACAGATACGCAGTATTTT,CASSYTPERDTRTDTQYF
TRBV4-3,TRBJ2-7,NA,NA,TGCGCCAGCAGCCAAGATCCAGCTGGCTACGAGCAGTACTTC,CASSQDPAGYEQYF
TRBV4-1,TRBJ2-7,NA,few,TGCGCCAGCAGCCAAACTACCTACTACGAGCAGTACTTC,CASSQTTYYEQYF
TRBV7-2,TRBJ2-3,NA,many,TGTGCCAGCAGCTTAGATCGAGTAGCGGTTTCTAGCACAGATACGCAGTATTTT,CASSLDRVAVSSTDTQYF
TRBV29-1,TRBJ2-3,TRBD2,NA,TGCAGCGTCGCCGGACTAGCGGAATTGGGGGATACGCAGTATTTT,CSVAGLAELGDTQYF
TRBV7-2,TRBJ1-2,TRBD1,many,TGTGCCAGCAGCTTAGGAGGGGGCAGCTATGGCTACACCTTC,CASSLGGGSYGYTF
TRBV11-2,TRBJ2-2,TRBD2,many,TGTGCCAGCAGCGGGGGACTAGCGGGGGGGCGCTATAACACCGGGGAGCTGTTTTTT,CASSGGLAGGRYNTGELFF
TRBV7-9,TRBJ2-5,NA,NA,TGTGCCAGCAGTCCTCAGGGTAGCCAAGAGACCCAGTACTTC,CASSPQGSQETQYF
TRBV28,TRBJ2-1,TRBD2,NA,TGTGCCAGCAGTTTATGGAGAACTAGCGGGGGGGGGGAGCAGTTCTTC,CASSLWRTSGGGEQFF
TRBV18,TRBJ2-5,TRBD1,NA,TGTGCCAGCTCACCAAGGACAGGGTCGGGGGAGACCCAGTACTTC,CASSPRTGSGETQYF
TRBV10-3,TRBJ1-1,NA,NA,TGTGCCATCAGTGAGTCAAGGGCTGAAGCTTTCTTT,CAISESRAEAFF
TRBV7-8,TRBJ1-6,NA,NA,TGTGCCAGCAGCTTAGTGACCTCCTTGGGATTTGGTTCACCCCTCCACTTT,CASSLVTSLGFGSPLHF
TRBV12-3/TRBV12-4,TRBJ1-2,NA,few,TGTGCCAGCAGCCTAACCTCCGGGGGGTTAGGCTACACCTTC,CASSLTSGGLGYTF
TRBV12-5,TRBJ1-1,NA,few,TGTGCTAGTGGTTTGCCGGGCGGGGGGCACTACACTGAAGCTTTCTTT,CASGLPGGGHYTEAFF
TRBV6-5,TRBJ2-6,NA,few,TGTGCCAGCAGTTACTCGAGGGGGAACTCTGGGGCCAACGTCCTGACTTTC,CASSYSRGNSGANVLTF
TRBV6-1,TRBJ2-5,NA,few,TGTGCCAGCACCCTAGGGGGCCAAGAGACCCAGTACTTC,CASTLGGQETQYF
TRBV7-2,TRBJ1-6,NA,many,TGTGCCAGCAGAATTACCAATTCACCCCTCCACTTT,CASRITNSPLHF
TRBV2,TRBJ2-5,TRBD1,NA,TGTGCCAGCATCCGACAGGGGAGGCACCAAGAGACCCAGTACTTC,CASIRQGRHQETQYF